The T cell receptor (beta chain) described here comes from a study of regulatory T cells in long-lasting Graves disease. Study outcomes and limitations: When disease was persistent, TRBV28, TRBJ1-2 and TRBJ2-5 were the favored segments.

Time point denoted: newly diagnosed GD, antithyroid drugs for less than 3 months. Following extraction of RNA from PBMCs, that RNA was used to make the TCR library. This CDR3 has 12 residues. Germline V gives CDR1 SQVTM, CDR2 ANQGSEA. Trimming took off 6 bases at V and 5 bases at J, with 13 bases between the two ends. This clonotype has only a few counts. Antigen unknown. Combining iRepertoire HTBI primers with Arm-PCR of CDR3 regions, the authors built TCR beta libraries. TCRdb passed the multiplex PCR reads through MiXCR, listing each CDR3 protein once. Of about 500,000 distinct CDR3 sequences listed, 15% to 20% were seen once; the top ten hold about 12%. These data were also filed under a second study, of T cells in Graves' hyperthyroidism and ophthalmopathy. In that study: Stability of Graves' hyperthyroidism was defined as absent ophthalmopathy progression within 18 months.

The receptor's source is a man in his forties with Graves disease. V usage is TRBV29-1 and J usage is TRBJ1-1, with D maybe TRBD1 (5 bases). Sequences were derived from peripheral blood mononuclear cells (PBMCs), sampled at new diagnosis, from a patient treated with antithyroid drugs. The CDR3 coding sequence is TGCAGCGTCGCCCCAGGGCGAACTGAAGCTTTCTTT. Its translation is CSVAPGRTEAFF.